The rows below give T cell receptor beta chains drawn from one sample of a study of shared clonotypes between healthy human individuals. Sequencing used immunoSEQ multiplex PCR; TCRdb keeps in-frame clones, though not all of them. In the table there are approximately 2.1 million clones, approximately 95% of which are singletons. Sequenced: naive CD4+ T cells from PBMCs. These receptors were taken from a man between 18 and 29 years old in good health. Some clones in this sample may be carry-over from other donors' samples. Both conserved end residues are part of each CDR3. A D gene is named only where the DNA matches it firmly. The size of a clone is reported for some rows only, either as once, few or many, or as a class for expanded clones.

J gene	clone size	V gene	CDR3 length	D gene	CDR3 protein	CDR3 DNA
TRBJ1-3	NA	TRBV6-5	16	NA	CASSYWAGGSGNTIYF	TGTGCCAGCAGTTACTGGGCCGGAGGGTCTGGAAACACCATATATTTT
TRBJ2-6	NA	TRBV4-3	17	NA	CASSQGPNGAGANVLTF	TGCGCCAGCAGCCAAGGACCCAACGGGGCTGGGGCCAACGTCCTGACTTTC
TRBJ2-7	few	TRBV5-1	15	TRBD1	CASRGAGTGGYEQYF	TGCGCCAGCAGGGGGGCCGGGACAGGGGGCTACGAGCAGTACTTC
TRBJ2-2	NA	TRBV7-9	14	NA	CASSSDSYTGELFF	TGTGCCAGCAGCTCCGACAGTTACACCGGGGAGCTGTTTTTT
TRBJ2-1	once	TRBV6-4	15	NA	CASSDTFSSYNEQFF	TGTGCCAGCAGTGACACGTTTAGCTCCTACAATGAGCAGTTCTTC
TRBJ2-1	NA	TRBV10-1	16	TRBD1	CASKLGKRQGRNEQFF	TGCGCCAGCAAACTAGGGAAAAGACAGGGTCGGAATGAGCAGTTCTTC
TRBJ2-3	NA	TRBV5-4	16	TRBD2	CASSWPGLTSTDTQYF	TGTGCCAGCAGCTGGCCGGGACTAACTAGCACAGATACGCAGTATTTT
TRBJ1-4	NA	TRBV5-1	15	NA	CASSLSPDGDEKLFF	TGCGCCAGCAGCTTGAGCCCAGATGGAGATGAAAAACTGTTTTTT
TRBJ1-2	few	TRBV5-1	14	TRBD1	CASSLAGTDYGYTF	TGCGCCAGCAGCTTGGCCGGGACAGACTATGGCTACACCTTC
TRBJ2-1	NA	TRBV30	15	NA	CAWSVMTPRNNEQFF	TGTGCCTGGAGTGTAATGACTCCCAGAAACAATGAGCAGTTCTTC
TRBJ1-1	NA	TRBV29-1	13	TRBD1	CSVTTGGKAEAFF	TGCAGCGTTACCACAGGGGGCAAGGCTGAAGCTTTCTTT
TRBJ2-5	NA	TRBV12-1	14	NA	CASSLLAGKETQYF	TGTGCCAGCAGCCTTTTGGCAGGGAAAGAGACCCAGTACTTC
TRBJ2-1	few	TRBV6-4	15	TRBD2	CASSDSSGRWSEQFF	TGTGCCAGCAGTGACTCTAGCGGGAGGTGGTCTGAGCAGTTCTTC
TRBJ1-1	NA	TRBV28	17	TRBD1	CASSPLEGAATFTEAFF	TGTGCCAGCAGTCCCCTGGAGGGGGCAGCCACTTTCACTGAAGCTTTCTTT
TRBJ2-3	NA	TRBV9	16	NA	CASSVAPLGETDTQYF	TGTGCCAGCAGCGTAGCGCCCCTCGGCGAGACAGATACGCAGTATTTT
TRBJ2-1	NA	TRBV9	17	TRBD2	CASSVPTSGRTYNEQFF	TGTGCCAGCAGCGTTCCGACTAGCGGGAGAACCTACAATGAGCAGTTCTTC
TRBJ2-3	NA	TRBV7-2	17	TRBD2	CASSLVVAGRVPDTQYF	TGTGCCAGCAGCTTAGTTGTGGCCGGGAGGGTCCCAGATACGCAGTATTTT
TRBJ2-7	NA	TRBV18	13	TRBD1	CASSPLDRAEQYF	TGTGCCAGCTCACCCTTGGACAGGGCCGAGCAGTACTTC
TRBJ2-5	NA	TRBV5-1	14	TRBD2	CASSVLAGEETQYF	TGCGCCAGCAGCGTACTAGCGGGAGAAGAGACCCAGTACTTC
TRBJ2-7	NA	TRBV5-4	16	TRBD1	CASSLGWDRASYEQYF	TGTGCCAGCAGCCTGGGTTGGGACAGAGCCTCCTACGAGCAGTACTTC
TRBJ1-2	NA	TRBV20-1	11	NA	CSATGRTGYTF	TGCAGTGCCACGGGACGAACGGGCTACACCTTC
TRBJ2-5	NA	TRBV11-2	17	NA	CASSLGLGLRPEETQYF	TGTGCCAGCAGCTTAGGGCTGGGATTGAGGCCAGAAGAGACCCAGTACTTC
TRBJ1-2	NA	TRBV19	16	NA	CASSSHEGQFIYGYTF	TGTGCCAGTAGTTCCCATGAGGGGCAGTTCATCTATGGCTACACCTTC
TRBJ2-7	NA	TRBV28	14	TRBD2	CASSPAGGGSEQYF	TGTGCCAGCAGCCCTGCGGGAGGGGGCAGCGAGCAGTACTTC
TRBJ2-1	NA	TRBV19	11	NA	CASSIRNEQFF	TGTGCCAGTAGTATCCGCAATGAGCAGTTCTTC
TRBJ2-1	NA	TRBV5-1	15	TRBD1	CASSLDPTGDNEQFF	TGCGCCAGCAGCTTGGACCCGACAGGGGACAATGAGCAGTTCTTC
TRBJ1-2	once	TRBV30	13	NA	CAWRGASNYGYTF	TGTGCTTGGCGGGGGGCTTCTAACTATGGCTACACCTTC
TRBJ2-1	NA	TRBV11-2	17	NA	CASSTRSAWRSYNEQFF	TGTGCCAGCAGCACCCGTAGTGCATGGCGTTCCTACAATGAGCAGTTCTTC
TRBJ1-1	NA	TRBV7-3	14	TRBD1	CASSGQGPNTEAFF	TGTGCCAGCAGCGGACAGGGCCCGAACACTGAAGCTTTCTTT
TRBJ2-7	NA	TRBV19	15	TRBD1	CASSSTRQGIYEQYF	TGTGCCAGTAGTTCAACCCGACAGGGGATTTACGAGCAGTACTTC
TRBJ2-7	NA	TRBV11-2	13	NA	CASSRARHYEQYF	TGTGCCAGCAGCCGGGCGAGGCACTACGAGCAGTACTTC
TRBJ2-1	NA	TRBV7-2	15	TRBD2	CASSPRTSGRNEQFF	TGTGCCAGCAGCCCGAGGACTAGCGGGAGAAATGAGCAGTTCTTC
TRBJ2-7	once	TRBV19	15	TRBD1	CASSRGTEVTYEQYF	TGTGCCAGTAGTAGGGGGACAGAAGTGACCTACGAGCAGTACTTC
TRBJ2-7	NA	TRBV28	16	NA	CASSNRGGTKVPEQYF	TGTGCCAGCAGTAACCGGGGCGGGACAAAGGTGCCCGAGCAGTACTTC
TRBJ1-6	NA	TRBV6-5	11	NA	CASSYGAHLHF	TGTGCCAGCAGTTATGGCGCCCACCTCCACTTT
TRBJ2-5	once	TRBV7-2	14	NA	CASSLVGWGETQYF	TGTGCCAGCAGCTTAGTTGGGTGGGGGGAGACCCAGTACTTC
TRBJ2-3	once	TRBV7-9	13	NA	CASSGDSTDTQYF	TGTGCCAGCAGCGGCGACAGCACAGATACGCAGTATTTT
TRBJ1-5	NA	TRBV28	17	NA	CASSFMGGLYSNQPQHF	TGTGCCAGCAGTTTTATGGGCGGACTGTATAGCAATCAGCCCCAGCATTTT
TRBJ2-2	NA	TRBV28	15	NA	CASSRPSVSTGELFF	TGTGCCAGCAGTAGGCCTTCAGTTTCCACCGGGGAGCTGTTTTTT
TRBJ1-1	NA	TRBV5-1	18	NA	CASSLQGIRQGVNTEAFF	TGCGCCAGCAGCTTACAGGGTATCCGCCAAGGAGTGAACACTGAAGCTTTCTTT
TRBJ2-1	NA	TRBV11-2	16	NA	CASSLEMGRVGDEQFF	TGTGCCAGCAGCTTAGAAATGGGGCGGGTTGGGGATGAGCAGTTCTTC